The 14 T cell receptor beta chains listed next were all sequenced from one sample in a study of T cell repertoires in cytomegalovirus infection. A single record per CDR3 protein comes from TCRdb applying MiXCR to the reads. The sample lists about 190,000 distinct CDR3 sequences, 28% seen once, with roughly 32% in the top ten. Sequenced sample: PBMCs. The receptors were gathered from a human donor in good health (CMV status not recorded). Some clones in this sample may be carry-over from other donors' samples.

A few counts support this clonotype. The DNA of the CDR3 is TGTGCCAGCACCCAAGACTGGGATACGCAGTATTTT. It codes for CASTQDWDTQYF. The chain links TRBV6-6 to TRBJ2-3, with D uncertain. The CDR3 is 12 residues long. Trimming took 7 bases from V and 6 from J, leaving 11 bases between them. Germline assignment: CDR1 MNHNY and CDR2 SVGAGI (reference sequence).

The chain links TRBV19 to TRBJ1-1, with 7 bases matching TRBD1. J was trimmed by 0 bases and V by 7 bases; bases with no gene match: 8. CDR1 LNHDA and CDR2 SQIVND come from the germline V gene (reference sequence). The CDR3 loop spans 15 amino acids. The CDR3 reads CASKESGQLNTEAFF. For the CDR3, the DNA is TGTGCCAGTAAGGAGTCGGGACAGTTGAACACTGAAGCTTTCTTT.

This chain links TRBV5-1 with TRBJ2-6; D gene unclear. Between the trimmed V and J ends, which lost 0 bases and 13 bases, there was a span of 11 bases. This CDR3 has 13 residues. Germline V gene lookup returns CDR1 SGHRS and CDR2 YFSETQ. The CDR3 DNA sequence: TGCGCCAGCAGCTTGGAAGGGTTTGGAGTCCTGACTTTC. This translates into CASSLEGFGVLTF.

V is TRBV6-2 or TRBV6-3 and J is TRBJ2-7; D is tentatively TRBD1 or TRBD2 (6 bases each). V lost 7 bases and J 2 bases, leaving 15 bases between the germline ends. The CDR3 is 14 amino acids. Germline CDR1 is MNHEY and CDR2 is SVGEGT. This CDR3 reads CASKGGTYAYEQYF. The DNA for the CDR3 is TGTGCCAGCAAAGGGGGGACTTACGCCTACGAGCAGTACTTC.

This clonotype occurred once. The CDR3 DNA reads TGTGCCAGCAGCTTACCGGGACAGAACTACGAGCAGTACTTC. Translation: CASSLPGQNYEQYF. The gene calls are TRBV11-2 and TRBJ2-7; 7 bases fit TRBD1. CDR1 and CDR2 (germline): SGHAT, FQNNGV. Trimming cost V 2 bases and J 3 bases; bases outside gene matches: 4. The CDR3 spans 14 residues.

In this sample, this clonotype turned up many times. The rearrangement uses TRBV6-1 and TRBJ1-6; no definite D call. The CDR3 loop spans 13 amino acids. CDR1 is MNHNS and CDR2 is SASEGT in the germline V gene. Trimming took 2 bases from V and 12 from J, leaving 11 bases between them. CDR3 loop: CASSEMFSGPLHF. For the CDR3, the DNA is TGTGCCAGCAGTGAAATGTTCAGCGGACCCCTCCACTTT.

J is TRBJ1-5 and V is TRBV7-9, with a possible D match to TRBD1 (5 bases). The V end lost 1 base, the J end lost 4 bases, and 17 bases lay between the germline ends. Germline V CDR1 and CDR2: SEHNR, FQNEAQ (reference sequence). The CDR3 sequence is 17 residues long. In nucleotides, the CDR3 is TGTGCCAGCAGCTTAGGACCGAGCAGCCGGGGGAATCAGCCCCAGCATTTT. Translating gives CASSLGPSSRGNQPQHF.

The rearrangement joins TRBV7-2 to TRBJ2-7, with unresolved D. Trimming cost V 4 bases and J 5 bases, with 15 bases left between them. The CDR3 is 14 residues long. Germline V gene lookup returns CDR1 SGHTA and CDR2 FQGNSA. For the CDR3, the DNA is TGTGCCAGCAGCTCGGTGGGTCCTGGGGACGAGCAGTACTTC. This sequence encodes CASSSVGPGDEQYF.

In its sample, this clonotype was seen many times. This chain connects TRBV27 to TRBJ2-6, with D unresolved. The germline V gene encodes CDR1 MNHEY and CDR2 SMNVEV (reference sequence). V lost 1 base to trimming and J lost 0 bases, with 7 bases between them. The CDR3 runs to 16 residues. The CDR3 loop is CASSLWGSSGANVLTF. The CDR3 nucleotides are TGTGCCAGCAGTTTATGGGGTAGCTCTGGGGCCAACGTCCTGACTTTC.

This clonotype has a handful of counts. The chain has TRBV7-2 and TRBJ1-2; the match to TRBD1 covers 10 bases. The germline V gene has CDR1 SGHTA and CDR2 FQGNSA. V shed 5 bases and J 5 bases; nucleotides not matched to a gene: 8. The CDR3 contains 15 residues. CDR3 coding DNA: TGTGCCAGCAGCCCGGGCGGGACAGGGGTTTATGGCTACACCTTC. This encodes CASSPGGTGVYGYTF.

V gene TRBV29-1 combines with J gene TRBJ1-5; the D gene is possibly TRBD1 (6 bases). The CDR3 length is 13 residues. Germline values: CDR1 SQVTM, CDR2 ANQGSEA. V lost 4 bases and J 4 bases, leaving 11 bases between the germline ends. CDR3: CSVAEGGNQPQHF. Written as DNA, the CDR3 is TGCAGCGTTGCCGAGGGGGGGAATCAGCCCCAGCATTTT.

This clonotype was picked up one time. Sequence at one end of the junction differs from germline and may be a read error. The chain combines TRBV4-3 with TRBJ1-2; D gene uncertain. CDR3 length equals 16 residues. Germline assignment: CDR1 LGHNA and CDR2 YSLEER. This chain's CDR3 is CTSSQDRAPGDYGYTF. The CDR3, as DNA: TGCACCAGCAGCCAAGATCGGGCCCCCGGAGACTATGGCTACACCTTC.

This clonotype has more than one count but fewer than ten. The chain links TRBV29-1 to TRBJ1-1; the D is unclear. V was shortened by 2 bases and J by 0 bases, with 4 bases between the two germline ends. Germline assignment: CDR1 SQVTM and CDR2 ANQGSEA. This CDR3 is 12 amino acids long. CDR3 nucleotides: TGCAGCGTTGAACGTTTGAACACTGAAGCTTTCTTT. Protein sequence: CSVERLNTEAFF.

The rearrangement joins TRBV27 to TRBJ1-3; D possibly corresponds to TRBD1 (5 bases). V was cut by 4 bases and J by 0 bases, with 10 bases left in between. This CDR3 is built from 15 residues. Germline V CDR1 and CDR2: MNHEY, SMNVEV (reference sequence). The CDR3 here is CASSWDGSSGNTIYF. Here the CDR3 DNA reads TGTGCCAGCAGTTGGGACGGAAGCTCTGGAAACACCATATATTTT.